This T cell receptor beta chain is from a study of blood T cell repertoires in COVID-19. Study at large: Whether acute or convalescent, the COVID-19 samples came from the United States, Italy and Spain. T cells, B-cell-depleted T cells, or PBMCs provided the cDNA or gDNA that served as material.

CDR1 and CDR2 (germline): SEHNR, FQNEAQ (reference sequence). This CDR3 comprises 16 residues. Germline trimming cut 5 bases from V and 3 bases from J; bases unmatched to any gene: 10. This clone has more than one count but fewer than ten. Study processing details: Quantification of nucleated cells was approximated via reference gene primer amplification. Produced via immunoSEQ multiplex PCR; TCRdb's table is partial and in-frame only. The V and J calls and clone size come from that table; D and trimming were worked out from the DNA. This table has 150,000 to 170,000 clones, roughly 89% appearing once.

Sample: peripheral blood. The origin of this receptor is a man aged 50-59 years with acute or convalescent COVID-19. This rearrangement joins TRBV7-9 to TRBJ2-3; TRBD2 agrees at 8 bases. The CDR3 loop is CASSPPGGARTDTQYF. CDR3 sequence (DNA): TGTGCCAGCAGCCCTCCCGGGGGGGCAAGGACAGATACGCAGTATTTT.